These T cell receptor beta chains were read from a single sample in a study of beta chain features in type 1 diabetes. Generated by immunoSEQ multiplex PCR, the TCRdb table keeps only in-frame clones and is missing some. Among 150,000 to 200,000 clones listed, around 63% were seen once. Sequenced input: naive CD4+ T cells from blood. The receptors shown here come from a young man with type 1 diabetes. Each CDR3 is given with its conserved first and last residue. A D gene is named only where the DNA matches it firmly. Size tells how often a clone was seen (once, few, many) or the class of an expanded clone, and some rows leave it out.

V gene: TRBV20-1; clone size: few; J gene: TRBJ1-1; D gene: .; CDR3 DNA: TGCAGTGCTAGGCCGGTCCAAGAAGCTTTCTTT; CDR3 protein: CSARPVQEAFF
V gene: TRBV28; clone size: few; J gene: TRBJ2-6; D gene: .; CDR3 DNA: TGTGCCAGCAGTCTTCTTTGGAGAGGGGCCAACGTCCTGACTTTC; CDR3 protein: CASSLLWRGANVLTF
V gene: TRBV7-8; clone size: .; J gene: TRBJ2-6; D gene: .; CDR3 DNA: TGTGCCAGCAGGCTAAACACGGCAGCTGGGGCCAACGTCCTGACTTTC; CDR3 protein: CASRLNTAAGANVLTF
V gene: TRBV29-1; clone size: few; J gene: TRBJ2-3; D gene: .; CDR3 DNA: TGCAGCGGGGGGATAGATACGCAGTATTTT; CDR3 protein: CSGGIDTQYF
V gene: TRBV5-1; clone size: few; J gene: TRBJ2-7; D gene: .; CDR3 DNA: TGCGCCAGCAGCTTGGAAAGCTACGAGCAGTACTTC; CDR3 protein: CASSLESYEQYF
V gene: TRBV6-1; clone size: .; J gene: TRBJ2-5; D gene: .; CDR3 DNA: TGTGCCAGCATCGAGGGCCCCGAGACCCAGTACTTC; CDR3 protein: CASIEGPETQYF
V gene: TRBV6-6; clone size: .; J gene: TRBJ1-1; D gene: .; CDR3 DNA: TGTGCCAGCAGACCCAGGGCAGGGATTAACACTGAAGCTTTCTTT; CDR3 protein: CASRPRAGINTEAFF
V gene: TRBV18; clone size: .; J gene: TRBJ2-7; D gene: TRBD1; CDR3 DNA: TGTGCCAGCTCTCCGGGACAGCCTCTCTACGAGCAGTACTTC; CDR3 protein: CASSPGQPLYEQYF
V gene: TRBV4-3; clone size: .; J gene: TRBJ2-1; D gene: .; CDR3 DNA: TGCGCCAGCAGCCAACAGGCTAGCTCCTACAATGAGCAGTTCTTC; CDR3 protein: CASSQQASSYNEQFF
V gene: TRBV29-1; clone size: .; J gene: TRBJ1-2; D gene: TRBD1; CDR3 DNA: TGCAGCGCAGCGTTGACAGGGTCTGGCTACACCTTC; CDR3 protein: CSAALTGSGYTF
V gene: TRBV30; clone size: .; J gene: TRBJ2-3; D gene: TRBD2; CDR3 DNA: TGTGCCTGGAGTCTGAGCGGGGGCACAGATACGCAGTATTTT; CDR3 protein: CAWSLSGGTDTQYF
V gene: TRBV25-1; clone size: .; J gene: TRBJ2-7; D gene: .; CDR3 DNA: TGTGCCAGCAGTGATTCAGGGACGGCCTACGAGCAGTACTTC; CDR3 protein: CASSDSGTAYEQYF
V gene: TRBV30; clone size: few; J gene: TRBJ1-5; D gene: .; CDR3 DNA: TGTGCCTGGAGCCAAGCGGAGGATCAGCCCCAGCATTTT; CDR3 protein: CAWSQAEDQPQHF
V gene: TRBV9; clone size: few; J gene: TRBJ2-4; D gene: .; CDR3 DNA: TGTGCCAGCAGCGTAGGAGAGGAAAACATTCAGTACTTC; CDR3 protein: CASSVGEENIQYF
V gene: TRBV27; clone size: .; J gene: TRBJ2-3; D gene: TRBD2; CDR3 DNA: TGTGCCAGCAGAGAAGCTCCGGGACTAGCGGGGCAGGATACGCAGTATTTT; CDR3 protein: CASREAPGLAGQDTQYF
V gene: TRBV7-2; clone size: .; J gene: TRBJ2-5; D gene: .; CDR3 DNA: TGTGCCAGCAGCATCGGAGCCGTCCGGGAGACCCAGTACTTC; CDR3 protein: CASSIGAVRETQYF
V gene: TRBV30; clone size: .; J gene: TRBJ2-1; D gene: .; CDR3 DNA: TGTGCCTGGAGTTTGGGCTATGAGCAGTTCTTC; CDR3 protein: CAWSLGYEQFF
V gene: TRBV5-1; clone size: .; J gene: TRBJ1-1; D gene: .; CDR3 DNA: TGCGCCAGCAGCAGGGGCCAGGACACTGAAGCTTTCTTT; CDR3 protein: CASSRGQDTEAFF
V gene: TRBV28; clone size: .; J gene: TRBJ1-6; D gene: .; CDR3 DNA: TGTGCCAGCAGCACCAGGGGAAATTCACCCCTCCACTTT; CDR3 protein: CASSTRGNSPLHF
V gene: TRBV29-1; clone size: few; J gene: TRBJ2-3; D gene: TRBD1; CDR3 DNA: TGCAGCGTTGCGGCAGGGGGCGTAGATACGCAGTATTTT; CDR3 protein: CSVAAGGVDTQYF
V gene: TRBV30; clone size: .; J gene: TRBJ2-3; D gene: .; CDR3 DNA: TGTGCCTGGTCCGGGGGTAACACAGATACGCAGTATTTT; CDR3 protein: CAWSGGNTDTQYF
V gene: TRBV7-9; clone size: .; J gene: TRBJ2-5; D gene: TRBD2; CDR3 DNA: TGTGCCAGCACCCTGAATAGCGGGGACTACCAAGAGACCCAGTACTTC; CDR3 protein: CASTLNSGDYQETQYF
V gene: TRBV4-3; clone size: few; J gene: TRBJ2-5; D gene: .; CDR3 DNA: TGCGCCAGCAGCCAAGTAGGGGCTAGCGATGGGCAAGAGACCCAGTACTTC; CDR3 protein: CASSQVGASDGQETQYF
V gene: TRBV21-1; clone size: few; J gene: TRBJ2-4; D gene: .; CDR3 DNA: TGTGCCAGCAGCAAGAACAGGGGGCGTTGGAAAAACATTCAGTACTTC; CDR3 protein: CASSKNRGRWKNIQYF
V gene: TRBV28; clone size: few; J gene: TRBJ2-1; D gene: TRBD1; CDR3 DNA: TGTGCCAGCAGTTCGGGGACAGGGGCCAATGAGCAGTTCTTC; CDR3 protein: CASSSGTGANEQFF
V gene: TRBV29-1; clone size: .; J gene: TRBJ2-7; D gene: TRBD1; CDR3 DNA: TGCAGCGCCCACGTATTGGACAGGGGGAACTACGAGCAGTACTTC; CDR3 protein: CSAHVLDRGNYEQYF
V gene: TRBV11-2; clone size: .; J gene: TRBJ2-7; D gene: .; CDR3 DNA: TGTGCCAGCAGCTACGGACAGCCCTCCTACGAGCAGTACTTC; CDR3 protein: CASSYGQPSYEQYF
V gene: TRBV30; clone size: .; J gene: TRBJ1-2; D gene: .; CDR3 DNA: TGTGCCTGGAGTGTCCAGGCCCACTATGGCTACACCTTC; CDR3 protein: CAWSVQAHYGYTF
V gene: TRBV30; clone size: few; J gene: TRBJ1-1; D gene: .; CDR3 DNA: TGTGCCTGGAGGTTAACAGAGAACACTGAAGCTTTCTTT; CDR3 protein: CAWRLTENTEAFF